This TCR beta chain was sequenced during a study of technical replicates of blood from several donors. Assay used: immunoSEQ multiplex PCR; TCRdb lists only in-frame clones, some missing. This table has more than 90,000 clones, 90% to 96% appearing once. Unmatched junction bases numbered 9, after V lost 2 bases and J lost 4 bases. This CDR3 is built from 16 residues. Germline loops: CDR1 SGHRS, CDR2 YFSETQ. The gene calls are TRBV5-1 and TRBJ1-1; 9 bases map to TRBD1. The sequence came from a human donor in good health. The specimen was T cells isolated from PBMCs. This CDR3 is CASSFGGQGLATEAFF. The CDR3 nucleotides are TGCGCCAGCAGCTTTGGGGGACAGGGCCTGGCCACTGAAGCTTTCTTT.